The 25 T cell receptor beta chains below come from one sample, sequenced in a study of T cells in Graves' hyperthyroidism and ophthalmopathy. The CDR3 regions of TCR beta were amplified from RNA transcripts. Primed by the HTBI set, a first-round RT-PCR was run on the TCR CDR3. TCRdb re-analysed the multiplex PCR reads in MiXCR, keeping a single row per CDR3 protein. The sample consists of about 640,000 distinct CDR3 sequences, around 21% of them appearing once. Sequencing input: blood. These receptors were taken from a man aged 25 to 45 with Graves' ophthalmopathy.

At least ten counts were recorded for this clonotype. The chain employs TRBV18 and TRBJ1-2; D remains unclear. This CDR3 region has 13 residues. Trimming left V 0 bases short and J 2 bases short, with 4 bases between. Per the germline V gene, CDR1 is KGHSH and CDR2 is LQKENI. The CDR3: CASSPPGNYGYTF. DNA of the CDR3: TGTGCCAGCTCACCACCCGGGAACTATGGCTACACCTTC. The variable domain in full, with the rest retrieved from reference TRBV18 and TRBJ1-2, is NAGVMQNPRHLVRRRGQEARLRCSPMKGHSHVYWYRQLPEEGLKFMVYLQKENIIDESGMPKERFSAEFPKEGPSILRIQQVVRGDSAAYFCASSPPGNYGYTFGSGTRLTVV.

The chain recombines TRBV4-1 with TRBJ1-4; 9 nucleotides match TRBD1. The CDR3 sequence is 16 residues long. Germline V gene sequence: CDR1 MGHRA, CDR2 YSYEKL. The trim removed 4 bases at V and 5 bases at J, leaving 8 bases unmatched. CDR3: CASSRSVTGGNEKLFF. Here the CDR3 DNA reads TGCGCCAGCAGCCGCAGCGTAACAGGGGGCAATGAAAAACTGTTTTTT.

This clonotype has a handful of counts. The gene calls are TRBV2 and TRBJ2-4; a weak D match, TRBD1 (5 bases). Germline lookup yields CDR1 SNHLY and CDR2 FYNNEI. V lost 7 bases, J lost 5 bases, and 12 bases lay in between. The CDR3 consists of 13 residues. The CDR3 DNA reads as TGTGCCAGCAATCAGGGTCCTCAAAACATTCAGTACTTC. Its protein is CASNQGPQNIQYF.

Worth noting for this clonotype: A single base separates this from a much larger clone, so it may be a read error. The J gene is TRBJ1-5, the V gene TRBV5-1, with D possibly being TRBD1 (5 bases). In germline, CDR1 is SGHRS, CDR2 YFSETQ. V was shortened by 4 bases and J by 1 base, with 18 bases between the two germline ends. CDR3 size: 17 residues. CDR3 residues: CASSQDRTGGSNQPQHF. In DNA form, the CDR3 reads TGCGCCAGCAGCCAAGATAGGACCGGGGGAAGCAATCAGCCCCAGCATTTT.

The chain links TRBV15 to TRBJ2-4, with a weak D call TRBD1 (5 bases). The germline V gene has CDR1 LNHNV and CDR2 YYDKDF (reference sequence). The CDR3 sequence is 16 residues long. Deletions cut 0 bases from V and 0 bases from J, with 9 bases between. CDR3 bases: TGTGCCACCAGCAGAGATTGGACACTAGCCAAAAACATTCAGTACTTC. Translating gives CATSRDWTLAKNIQYF. The variable domain in full, completed from reference TRBV15 and TRBJ2-4, reads DAMVIQNPRYQVTQFGKPVTLSCSQTLNHNVMYWYQQKSSQAPKLLFHYYDKDFNNEADTPDNFQSRRPNTSFCFLDIRSPGLGDTAMYLCATSRDWTLAKNIQYFGAGTRLSVL.

The chain carries TRBV5-4 and TRBJ1-2; a weak D match, TRBD1 (6 bases). CDR3 length: 12 amino acids. In germline, CDR1 is SGHNT, CDR2 YYREEE (reference sequence). The V and J ends lost 1 base and 8 bases respectively, with 9 bases between them. The CDR3 protein is CASSLPGAGYTF. The DNA of the CDR3 is TGTGCCAGCAGCTTGCCAGGGGCCGGCTACACCTTC.

This clonotype was seen ten or more times. V gene TRBV3-1 combines with J gene TRBJ2-1, with 9 positions matching TRBD2. The CDR3 has 13 residues. Per the germline V gene, CDR1 is LGHDT and CDR2 is YNNKEL (reference sequence). J gave up 1 base and V 11 bases, and 3 bases lay outside the gene matches. The CDR3 sequence: CAVSGRSYNEQFF. For the CDR3, the DNA is TGTGCCGTTAGCGGGAGATCCTACAATGAGCAGTTCTTC.

The chain recombines TRBV6-1 with TRBJ2-1, with D possibly TRBD2 on 7 matching bases. Looked up from germline, CDR1 is MNHNS and CDR2 is SASEGT. The V gene lost 8 bases and the J gene lost 4 bases, with 15 bases spanning the gap. The CDR3 contains 14 residues. CDR3 nucleotides: TGTGCCAGCGGGAGGGGAAGGGGGTACAATGAGCAGTTCTTC. Translating gives CASGRGRGYNEQFF.

A remark on this clonotype: Compared with germline, one end of the junction differs, possibly owing to a read error. This chain uses TRBV7-9 with TRBJ2-5; D possibly uses TRBD1 or TRBD2 (7 bases each). This CDR3 contains 14 residues. Germline V lookup: CDR1 SEHNR, CDR2 FQNEAQ (reference sequence). CDR3 nucleotides: TGTGCCGGCAGCGGGGACAGAAGGCGAGAGACCCAGTACTTC. Translated: CAGSGDRRRETQYF.

The V gene is TRBV7-2, the J gene TRBJ1-2, with D possibly TRBD1 on 5 matching bases. The CDR3 covers 15 residues. Germline V gene data show CDR1 as SGHTA and CDR2 as FQGNSA. V gave up 4 bases and J gave up 0 bases, with 12 bases separating them. The CDR3 protein is CASSSGRVTNYGYTF. CDR3 nucleotide sequence: TGTGCCAGCAGCTCGGGACGGGTAACTAACTATGGCTACACCTTC.

This clonotype was seen ten or more times. V gene TRBV28 combines with J gene TRBJ2-2, with a possible D match to TRBD1 (6 bases). Per the germline V gene, CDR1 is MDHEN and CDR2 is SYDVKM. V was trimmed by 5 bases and J by 0 bases, leaving 7 bases between them. The CDR3 is 14 residues long. The CDR3 DNA reads TGTGCCAGCAGTCAGGGGTCGAACACCGGGGAGCTGTTTTTT. Translating it yields CASSQGSNTGELFF.

This clonotype has at least ten counts. The chain employs TRBV12-3 or TRBV12-4 and TRBJ2-7; maybe TRBD1 (5 bases). Trimming left V 5 bases short and J 5 bases short, with 13 bases between. This CDR3 is 13 amino acids long. The CDR3: CASSIAGFHEQYF. CDR3 bases: TGTGCCAGCAGTATTGCAGGGTTCCACGAGCAGTACTTC.

In its sample, this clonotype was seen a few times. The genes are TRBV28 and TRBJ1-1; D might be TRBD1 (6 bases). CDR1 is MDHEN and CDR2 is SYDVKM in the germline V gene. The CDR3 consists of 15 residues. V was clipped by 7 bases and J by 0 bases, with 15 bases between them. The chain's CDR3 is CASTQGGRMNTEAFF. CDR3 DNA sequence: TGTGCCAGCACCCAAGGGGGACGGATGAACACTGAAGCTTTCTTT.

This clonotype turned up a few times. J is TRBJ2-5 and V is TRBV6-1; 9 bases align to TRBD1. CDR1 is MNHNS, CDR2 SASEGT, per germline. With 1 base clipped from V and 7 bases from J, the junction kept 10 bases outside the gene matches. This CDR3 region has 16 residues. The CDR3 DNA follows: TGTGCCAGCAGTGAAGGTGGGACAGGGAGGTTCGGGACCCAGTACTTC. The encoded protein is CASSEGGTGRFGTQYF.

This clonotype was counted many times. This sequence joins TRBV24-1 and TRBJ2-1; D uncertain. Per the germline V gene, CDR1 is KGHDR and CDR2 is SFDVKD. V gave up 0 bases and J gave up 5 bases, with 10 bases separating them. This CDR3 has 15 amino acids. The CDR3 DNA reads as TGTGCCACCAGTGATTTGCGTCGAGATCACAATGAGCAGTTCTTC. This codes for CATSDLRRDHNEQFF.

The V gene is TRBV9, the J gene TRBJ2-3, with TRBD2 matching 7 bases. Germline CDR1 and CDR2: SGDLS and YYNGEE. This CDR3 comprises 15 residues. Trimming at V came to 4 bases and at J to 4 bases, leaving 9 bases not matched to a gene. CDR3: CASSFTSVGADTQYF. Here the CDR3 DNA reads TGTGCCAGCAGCTTCACTAGCGTTGGGGCAGATACGCAGTATTTT. Full variable domain (remainder filled in from reference TRBV9 and TRBJ2-3): DSGVTQTPKHLITATGQRVTLRCSPRSGDLSVYWYQQSLDQGLQFLIQYYNGEERAKGNILERFSAQQFPDLHSELNLSSLELGDSALYFCASSFTSVGADTQYFGPGTRLTVL.

Only a few counts were recorded for this clonotype. V and J are TRBV6-1 and TRBJ1-1; 7 bases map to TRBD1. Trimming took 10 bases from V and 1 from J; bases not matched to a gene: 3. The CDR3 loop spans 12 amino acids. Germline V gene data show CDR1 as MNHNS and CDR2 as SASEGT. The CDR3 coding sequence is TGTGCCACCCGACAGGGGAACACTGAAGCTTTCTTT. Translated: CATRQGNTEAFF.

This clonotype was counted at least ten times. This chain joins TRBV7-2 and TRBJ2-1; 9 bases line up with TRBD1. Germline CDR1 and CDR2: SGHTA and FQGNSA. The CDR3 is 16 residues long. V trimming: 2 bases; J trimming: 3 bases; junction bases outside the gene matches: 5. CDR3 in amino acids: CASSLQGQGIYNEQFF. For the CDR3, the DNA is TGTGCCAGCAGCTTACAGGGACAGGGAATCTACAATGAGCAGTTCTTC.

The chain couples TRBV5-4 to TRBJ2-7, with D unclear. The V gene lost 0 bases and the J gene lost 1 base, with 11 bases spanning the gap. There are 15 residues in the CDR3. Germline V CDR1 and CDR2: SGHNT, YYREEE (reference sequence). CDR3 protein: CASSLGKGRSYEQYF. DNA for the CDR3: TGTGCCAGCAGCTTGGGTAAGGGAAGGTCCTACGAGCAGTACTTC.

The chain employs TRBV2 and TRBJ2-1, with TRBD1 as a possible D gene (6 bases). Germline CDR1 SNHLY, CDR2 FYNNEI. The CDR3 extends over 13 amino acids. Trimming shortened V by 6 bases and J by 3 bases, and 9 bases separated the two germline ends. The CDR3 bases are TGTGCCAGCAGGAAGGACAGCTACAATGAGCAGTTCTTC. This gives the protein CASRKDSYNEQFF.

The chain uses TRBV5-1 and TRBJ2-7, with 9 bases aligning to TRBD1. CDR3 size: 16 residues. The V gene end was trimmed by 4 bases and the J gene end by 3 bases; junction bases not matched to a gene: 11. Germline-derived CDR1 and CDR2 are SGHRS and YFSETQ. This CDR3 reads CASSQAPSDRGYEQYF. The CDR3 nucleotides read TGCGCCAGCAGCCAGGCCCCTTCGGACAGGGGCTACGAGCAGTACTTC.

The chain couples TRBV4-3 to TRBJ2-2, with 8 bases identical to TRBD1. The V and J ends lost 0 bases and 9 bases, in that order; junction bases with no gene match: 24. The CDR3 covers 21 residues. The germline V gene has CDR1 LGHNA and CDR2 YSLEER. CDR3 sequence: CASSQDVGFQGAQNFHRELFF. In DNA form, the CDR3 reads TGCGCCAGCAGCCAAGACGTTGGGTTCCAGGGGGCGCAAAATTTCCACCGGGAGCTGTTTTTT.

This clonotype was picked up many times. The rearrangement joins TRBV27 to TRBJ1-2; 8 bases agree with TRBD1. The CDR3 has 13 residues. V shed 3 bases, J shed 6 bases, and the junction held 3 bases outside the gene matches. Germline V gene data show CDR1 as MNHEY and CDR2 as SMNVEV (reference sequence). The CDR3 bases are TGTGCCAGCAGTTTCCTGACAGGGGATGGCTACACCTTC. Protein: CASSFLTGDGYTF.

This clonotype was observed at least ten times. The chain is built from TRBV6-2 or TRBV6-3 and TRBJ2-1; no definite D call. Germline-derived CDR1 and CDR2 are MNHEY and SVGEGT. V lost 0 bases, J lost 6 bases, and 12 bases lay in between. The CDR3 is made up of 15 amino acids. CDR3 region: CASSYSNQVGNEQFF. As DNA, the CDR3 is TGTGCCAGCAGTTACTCAAATCAAGTTGGCAATGAGCAGTTCTTC.

V gene TRBV30 combines with J gene TRBJ2-7; possible D gene TRBD2, 7 bases. Per germline, CDR1 GTSNPN and CDR2 SVGIG (reference sequence). Trimming took 3 bases from V and 4 from J, leaving 16 bases between them. This CDR3 has 14 amino acids. CDR3 sequence reads: CAWRGGGRRYEQYF. Here the CDR3 DNA reads TGTGCCTGGAGGGGGGGGGGCCGCCGGTACGAGCAGTACTTC.